This T cell receptor beta chain was identified during a study of CD8+ T cells in alopecia areata. General study points: Although TCR sharing was seen in mice, sharing across patients was less clear, possibly for HLA-related reasons. Scalp clonality, along with expanded CD8+ clones among the top 100, was significantly decreased by tofacitinib.

Treatment defined: oral pan-JAK inhibitor, 5-10 mg twice daily. A note on this clone: Its specificity is unknown.

As the sequencing template, cDNA was produced by extracting RNA and reverse transcribing it. Profiling relied on immunoSEQ multiplex PCR, and the TCRdb table lists in-frame clones only, not all of them. The table has 180,000 or so clones, around 51% seen once; the top ten hold roughly 9.1%. Looked up from germline, CDR1 is SGDLS and CDR2 is YYNGEE. This CDR3 contains 15 residues. V was pared by 4 bases and J by 9 bases, with 10 bases of the junction left unmatched. The sequence derives from a human donor with alopecia areata. The chain joins TRBV9 to TRBJ1-6, with TRBD1 matching 7 bases. The sequencing used CD8+ T cells sorted from blood, collected around week 54, from a patient treated with tofacitinib. For the CDR3, the DNA is TGTGCCAGCAGCCCCCGACAGGGTATCGCTTCACCCCTCCACTTT. Translation: CASSPRQGIASPLHF.